This TCR beta chain was profiled in a study of Graves' ophthalmopathy and Graves' hyperthyroidism. Study-level background: Sampling took place at initial diagnosis, with peripheral blood obtained before any treatment. Overall study results and limits: The model's prediction of ophthalmopathy progression had approximately 68% sensitivity and roughly 77% specificity. Blood also contained most of the expanded thyroid clonotypes above 0.001 frequency.

Germline values: CDR1 ENHRY, CDR2 SYGVKD. V was pared by 4 bases and J by 2 bases, with 5 bases of the junction left unmatched. The CDR3 has 15 residues. Worth noting for this clonotype: Its antigen is not known.

The authors amplified TCR beta CDR3 regions, and they did so from RNA transcripts for repertoire sequencing. First-round RT-PCR relied on HTBI primers, and a second-round multiplex PCR came next. TCRdb called the multiplex PCR reads again in MiXCR, with one record for every CDR3 protein. Of a few hundred thousand distinct CDR3 sequences in the sample, roughly 15% were seen once. Ineligible for inclusion were patients with other autoimmune diseases, uncontrolled infections, pregnancy or lactation. Source material: peripheral blood. The chain links TRBV10-3 to TRBJ1-1; 9 positions match TRBD1. This TCR was recovered from a woman younger than 30 with stable Graves' hyperthyroidism. The CDR3 DNA reads TGTGCCATCAGTGGGACAGGGGAAGGCAACACTGAAGCTTTCTTT. It is translated as CAISGTGEGNTEAFF.